The 4 T cell receptor beta chains presented below share a single source sample, sequenced in a study of T-cell reconstitution after alpha-beta-depleted transplantation in children. Library preparation (for TCRbeta) was performed with unique molecular identifiers. TCRdb recomputed calls from the PCR reads with MiXCR, one row per CDR3 protein. This sample has around 270,000 distinct CDR3 sequences, with roughly a tenth found just once. Here the sequenced sample was PBMCs, taken before TCRalphabeta/CD19-depleted stem cell transplant. These receptors were obtained from a boy in the first two years of life with acute myeloid leukemia, due to receive a stem cell transplant.

In its sample, this clonotype was seen a few times. The V and J genes are TRBV28 and TRBJ2-7; D uncertain. This CDR3 is 16 amino acids long. Trimming shortened V by 2 bases and J by 0 bases, and 14 bases separated the two germline ends. Germline V gene lookup returns CDR1 MDHEN and CDR2 SYDVKM. The CDR3, as DNA: TGTGCCAGCAGTTTAAGAGTTATCGGGTCCTCCTACGAGCAGTACTTC. Translated: CASSLRVIGSSYEQYF.

The CDR3 DNA reads TGTGCCAGCAGTGAGACTAGCGGGGGGGGGGTGGGGGAGCCCCAGTACTTC. Protein sequence: CASSETSGGGVGEPQYF. J is TRBJ2-5 and V is TRBV12-3 or TRBV12-4; 14 bases agree with TRBD2. Trimming took 5 bases from V and 9 from J; bases not matched to a gene: 14. The CDR3 spans 17 residues.

This clonotype was seen repeatedly, ten times or more. This chain uses TRBV5-1 with TRBJ2-2; 7 nucleotides match TRBD1. J was trimmed by 6 bases and V by 3 bases; bases with no gene match: 5. The length of the CDR3 is 14 residues. Germline CDR1 is SGHRS and CDR2 is YFSETQ. CDR3 residues: CASSSTGRSGELFF. The CDR3 DNA follows: TGCGCCAGCAGCTCGACAGGGAGATCCGGGGAGCTGTTTTTT. The full variable domain, rest sourced from reference TRBV5-1 and TRBJ2-2, is KAGVTQTPRYLIKTRGQQVTLSCSPISGHRSVSWYQQTPGQGLQFLFEYFSETQRNKGNFPGRFSGRQFSNSRSEMNVSTLELGDSALYLCASSSTGRSGELFFGEGSRLTVL.

This clonotype came up many times. This rearrangement joins TRBV28 to TRBJ2-7; possibly TRBD2 for D (6 bases). This CDR3 has 15 amino acids. V lost 5 bases to trimming and J lost 2 bases, with 16 bases between them. Germline V gene lookup returns CDR1 MDHEN and CDR2 SYDVKM. DNA for the CDR3: TGTGCCAGCAGTAGACGCGGGACTCCACCCTACGAGCAGTACTTC. Translating it yields CASSRRGTPPYEQYF.